A single TCR beta chain is shown here with its context. Its antigen is undetermined. This entry comes from a study of memory CD4+ T cells and cytomegalovirus serostatus. Study-wide findings and caveats: Of 150 to 200 reported CMV TCRbeta sequences, some 67 were found in memory CD4+ repertoires.

This CDR3 comprises 13 residues. Germline V gene lookup returns CDR1 KGHSY and CDR2 FQNENV. Profiled with immunoSEQ multiplex PCR; TCRdb holds only in-frame clones, not every one. The sample carries 50,000 or so clones, around 77% recorded once. The sort gate was single viable CD3+CD4+CD8-CD45RO+ cells for memory CD4+ T cells. The chain has TRBV16 and TRBJ2-2; no reliable D call. Sequenced: memory CD4+ T cells from blood. This TCR was sampled from an adult in good health and CMV-seronegative. Here the CDR3 reads CGGSQDFGGELFF. The DNA of the CDR3 is TGTGGAGGAAGCCAAGATTTTGGCGGGGAGCTGTTTTTT. The complete variable domain, with remaining parts taken from reference TRBV16 and TRBJ2-2, reads GEEVAQTPKHLVRGEGQKAKLYCAPIKGHSYVFWYQQVLKNEFKFLISFQNENVFDETGMPKERFSAKCLPNSPCSLEIQATKLEDSAVYFCGGSQDFGGELFFGEGSRLTVL.